Shown below are 31 T cell receptor beta chains from a single sample sequenced in a study of beta chain features in type 1 diabetes. The sequenced template was cDNA made from the entire isolated RNA. The data were produced by immunoSEQ multiplex PCR, yet TCRdb's version contains in-frame clones alone and is incomplete. Here the sample spans 250,000 to 350,000 clones, about 14% being singletons. The sample comprised central memory CD4+ T cells from blood. Receptor source: a man aged 30 to 39 in good health.

This clone occurred a few times. This chain links TRBV5-4 with TRBJ2-2, with D perhaps given as TRBD1 or TRBD2 (6 bases each). Looked up from germline, CDR1 is SGHNT and CDR2 is YYREEE (reference sequence). With 2 bases removed from V and 4 bases from J, the gap between germline ends came to 15 bases. This CDR3 comprises 16 residues. The CDR3 DNA follows: TGTGCCAGCAGCTTAGCGGGCGCCAGGGGCACCGGGGAGCTGTTTTTT. Amino acid sequence: CASSLAGARGTGELFF.

This clone was observed a few times. The chain joins TRBV19 to TRBJ2-5; 8 bases fit TRBD2. V gave up 4 bases and J gave up 2 bases; unmatched junction bases: 6. In germline, CDR1 is LNHDA, CDR2 SQIVND (reference sequence). This CDR3 contains 15 residues. The CDR3 DNA sequence: TGTGCCAGTAGTACGAGTCGGGGGGGTCAAGAGACCCAGTACTTC. It codes for CASSTSRGGQETQYF.

This clone has more than one count but fewer than ten. The gene calls are TRBV6-5 and TRBJ1-1, with D possibly TRBD1 on 6 matching bases. The germline V gene has CDR1 MNHEY and CDR2 SVGAGI. The V gene lost 6 bases and the J gene lost 12 bases, with 14 bases spanning the gap. CDR3 length: 11 amino acids. CDR3: CASSPGHATFF. The CDR3 nucleotides read TGTGCCAGCAGCCCGGGACACGCTACTTTCTTT.

The chain employs TRBV9 and TRBJ1-1, with TRBD1 matching over 8 bases. The germline CDR1 and CDR2 sequences are SGDLS and YYNGEE. CDR3 length: 16 residues. V shed 0 bases, J shed 3 bases, and the junction held 7 bases outside the gene matches. The CDR3: CASSVGIQQGDTEAFF. The CDR3 DNA sequence: TGTGCCAGCAGCGTAGGAATACAACAGGGGGACACTGAAGCTTTCTTT.

This clone was detected only a few times. J is TRBJ2-7 and V is TRBV15; 10 bases match TRBD1. Germline V gene lookup returns CDR1 LNHNV and CDR2 YYDKDF (reference sequence). The CDR3 length is 15 residues. The junction had 9 bases not matched to a gene; V was cut back by 4 bases and J by 6 bases. CDR3 DNA: TGTGCCACCAGCATACGCCGGGACAGGGGTAGCGAGCAGTACTTC. Its translation: CATSIRRDRGSEQYF.

The CDR3 bases are TGTGCCAGCAGCCCCCTCTCGGGGGGGTATTACGAGCAGTACTTC. This gives the protein CASSPLSGGYYEQYF. The V call is TRBV7-3, the J call TRBJ2-7; 8 bases line up with TRBD2. Germline-derived CDR1 and CDR2 are SGHTA and FQGTGA. J was trimmed by 4 bases and V by 5 bases; bases with no gene match: 10. The CDR3 loop spans 15 amino acids.

This clone came up a few times. The V and J genes are TRBV7-9 and TRBJ2-2; D is unresolved. V shed 5 bases and J shed 7 bases, with 11 bases lying between them. This CDR3 comprises 13 residues. Germline V gene data show CDR1 as SEHNR and CDR2 as FQNEAQ (reference sequence). The DNA for the CDR3 is TGTGCCAGCAGCCCCAGCCGGTTCGGGGAGCTGTTTTTT. Protein product: CASSPSRFGELFF.

The gene calls are TRBV9 and TRBJ2-5; 9 bases are shared with TRBD2. Germline CDR1 SGDLS, CDR2 YYNGEE. With V trimmed by 6 bases and J by 5 bases, 11 bases remained unmatched. The CDR3 extends over 15 amino acids. The CDR3 protein is CASNDAGGPWETQYF. The CDR3, as DNA: TGTGCCAGCAACGACGCGGGAGGGCCTTGGGAGACCCAGTACTTC.

The sample holds a few counts of this clone. V gene TRBV6-6 combines with J gene TRBJ1-5; unclear D gene. Germline CDR1 MNHNY, CDR2 SVGAGI (reference sequence). The V gene lost 2 bases and the J gene lost 4 bases, with 9 bases spanning the gap. The CDR3 consists of 14 residues. The CDR3 DNA sequence: TGTGCCAGCAGTTACAGCAGTTCAAATCAGCCCCAGCATTTT. It is translated as CASSYSSSNQPQHF.

This clone appeared many times. The V gene is TRBV5-4, the J gene TRBJ2-3; 8 bases fit TRBD2. Germline CDR1 and CDR2: SGHNT and YYREEE (reference sequence). The CDR3 length is 14 residues. The trim removed 2 bases at V and 5 bases at J, leaving 4 bases unmatched. CDR3 region: CASSLSGGRDTQYF. In DNA form, the CDR3 reads TGTGCCAGCAGCTTATCGGGAGGGAGAGATACGCAGTATTTT.

The chain recombines TRBV6-6 with TRBJ1-2; 8 positions agree with TRBD1. After removal of 6 bases from V and 6 bases from J, the junction contained 3 bases not matched to a gene. The CDR3 contains 12 residues. Germline V gene lookup returns CDR1 MNHNY and CDR2 SVGAGI (reference sequence). DNA for the CDR3: TGTGCCAGCAGCCTGACAGGGGATGGCTACACCTTC. Translated, it gives CASSLTGDGYTF.

The chain recombines TRBV6-1 with TRBJ2-7; no firm D call. This CDR3 is 13 amino acids long. Trimming took off 6 bases at V and 3 bases at J, with 12 bases between the two ends. Germline CDR1 MNHNS, CDR2 SASEGT. The CDR3 DNA sequence: TGTGCCAGCAGACGCGATAAGGGCTACGAGCAGTACGTC. This translates into CASRRDKGYEQYV.

This clone was recorded a few times. V is TRBV27 and J is TRBJ1-2, with 8 bases aligning to TRBD1. In germline, CDR1 is MNHEY, CDR2 SMNVEV (reference sequence). The CDR3 has 13 amino acids. The junction had 7 bases not matched to a gene; V was cut back by 6 bases and J by 7 bases. CDR3 nucleotides: TGTGCCAGCAGCTATCAGGGGGCTGGTGGCTACACCTTC. Residues: CASSYQGAGGYTF.

The chain couples TRBV19 to TRBJ2-1; a possible D gene is TRBD2 (5 bases). Germline V gene sequence: CDR1 LNHDA, CDR2 SQIVND (reference sequence). V lost 5 bases and J 2 bases, leaving 10 bases between the germline ends. CDR3 length: 14 residues. CDR3 coding DNA: TGTGCCAGTAGTCGTCTTAGCGCCTACAATGAGCAGTTCTTC. Amino acids: CASSRLSAYNEQFF. The entire variable domain, with the rest obtained from reference TRBV19 and TRBJ2-1, is as follows: DGGITQSPKYLFRKEGQNVTLSCEQNLNHDAMYWYRQDPGQGLRLIYYSQIVNDFQKGDIAEGYSVSREKKESFPLTVTSAQKNPTAFYLCASSRLSAYNEQFFGPGTRLTVL.

The chain couples TRBV27 to TRBJ2-2, with 9 bases matching TRBD1. Per germline, CDR1 MNHEY and CDR2 SMNVEV (reference sequence). There are 17 residues in the CDR3. V trimming: 1 base; J trimming: 4 bases; junction bases outside the gene matches: 7. CDR3 in amino acids: CASSLFSGTGTTGELFF. The DNA for the CDR3 is TGTGCCAGCAGTTTATTCTCCGGGACAGGGACCACCGGGGAGCTGTTTTTT.

V is TRBV6-5 and J is TRBJ1-5; 7 nucleotides align to TRBD1. This CDR3 spans 15 amino acids. The junction had 16 bases not matched to a gene; V was cut back by 6 bases and J by 11 bases. Germline CDR1 is MNHEY and CDR2 is SVGAGI. In DNA form, the CDR3 reads TGTGCCAGCAGCACTCCGGCGACAGGGTGGGCGGCCCAGCATTTT. Protein sequence: CASSTPATGWAAQHF.

V usage is TRBV5-6 and J usage is TRBJ2-7; TRBD1 matches at 11 bases. The CDR3 length is 14 residues. Trimming removed 4 bases from V and 5 bases from J; junction bases left unmatched: 5. Germline CDR1 SGHDT, CDR2 YYEEEE. Written as DNA, the CDR3 is TGTGCCAGCAGCACGGACAGGGGGCAGAACGAGCAGTACTTC. Translated: CASSTDRGQNEQYF.

CDR3 sequence: CASSLQGRTGELFF. In DNA, the CDR3 is TGTGCCAGCAGTTTACAGGGGAGGACCGGGGAGCTGTTTTTT. The chain employs TRBV25-1 and TRBJ2-2; perhaps TRBD1 as D (7 bases). CDR1 is MGHDK and CDR2 is SYGVNS in the germline V gene. This CDR3 has 14 amino acids. The V and J ends lost 5 bases and 5 bases respectively, with 12 bases between them.

This clone was counted only a few times. This chain uses TRBV10-3 with TRBJ2-1; 11 nucleotides align to TRBD2. V shed 3 bases and J 0 bases; nucleotides not matched to a gene: 4. Germline lookup yields CDR1 ENHRY and CDR2 SYGVKD. This CDR3 has 17 residues. CDR3 loop: CAISDSGGESSYNEQFF. The DNA of the CDR3 is TGTGCCATCAGTGATAGCGGGGGGGAAAGCTCCTACAATGAGCAGTTCTTC.

Only a few counts were recorded for this clone. This sequence joins TRBV10-3 and TRBJ2-3; TRBD2 matches 11 bases. In germline, CDR1 is ENHRY, CDR2 SYGVKD. This CDR3 spans 13 amino acids. Trimming removed 8 bases from V and 9 bases from J; junction bases left unmatched: 7. CDR3 in DNA: TGTGCCATCGCGTGGACTAGCGGGTCAACGCAGTATTTT. It is translated as CAIAWTSGSTQYF.

This sequence joins TRBV7-2 and TRBJ2-2; possible D gene TRBD1, 6 bases. The V gene's germline CDR1 is SGHTA and CDR2 FQGNSA. The CDR3 contains 16 residues. V lost 3 bases to trimming and J lost 4 bases, with 15 bases between them. The CDR3 nucleotides are TGTGCCAGCAGCTTGTCGGGACAAGAAGTCACCGGGGAGCTGTTTTTT. Protein: CASSLSGQEVTGELFF.

V and J are TRBV5-1 and TRBJ1-6; D not certain. Trimming took 0 bases from V and 9 from J, leaving 13 bases between them. The CDR3 totals 15 residues. Looked up from germline, CDR1 is SGHRS and CDR2 is YFSETQ. CDR3 protein: CASSLGGQVGSPLHF. CDR3 coding DNA: TGCGCCAGCAGCTTGGGTGGGCAGGTCGGTTCACCCCTCCACTTT.

The J gene is TRBJ2-3, the V gene TRBV11-2; no clear D gene. Germline V gene lookup returns CDR1 SGHAT and CDR2 FQNNGV. The CDR3 consists of 15 residues. V was trimmed by 0 bases and J by 3 bases, leaving 10 bases between them. CDR3 sequence reads: CASSLDTLGTDTQYF. CDR3 coding DNA: TGTGCCAGCAGCTTAGACACCCTTGGGACAGATACGCAGTATTTT.

This clone was seen repeatedly, ten times or more. The chain carries TRBV27 and TRBJ2-1, with 9 bases that match TRBD2. Germline lookup yields CDR1 MNHEY and CDR2 SMNVEV (reference sequence). V trimming: 5 bases; J trimming: 6 bases; junction bases outside the gene matches: 5. The length of the CDR3 is 14 residues. CDR3 loop: CASSKLLAGNEQFF. CDR3 in DNA: TGTGCCAGCAGTAAACTACTAGCGGGCAATGAGCAGTTCTTC.

This clone has just a few counts. V and J are TRBV11-2 and TRBJ2-3, with 10 positions matching TRBD2. V trimming: 5 bases; J trimming: 2 bases; junction bases outside the gene matches: 10. The length of the CDR3 is 17 residues. Germline V gene data show CDR1 as SGHAT and CDR2 as FQNNGV. In DNA, the CDR3 is TGTGCCAGCAGCCCGGGGCGCGGACTAGCGGCCACAGATACGCAGTATTTT. It translates to CASSPGRGLAATDTQYF.

The genes are TRBV14 and TRBJ2-5, with D possibly TRBD2 on 6 matching bases. V shed 4 bases and J shed 3 bases, with 15 bases lying between them. The germline V gene has CDR1 SGHDN and CDR2 FVKESK. This CDR3 is 15 amino acids long. This CDR3 reads CASSPLTRAEETQYF. CDR3 bases: TGTGCCAGCAGCCCTTTGACTAGGGCGGAAGAGACCCAGTACTTC.

This clone was seen a handful of times. The chain employs TRBV7-7 and TRBJ2-7, with D uncertain. CDR1 is SSHAT and CDR2 is FNYEAQ in the germline V gene (reference sequence). The CDR3 sequence is 12 residues long. Trimming removed 5 bases from V and 0 bases from J, with 5 bases in between. The CDR3 nucleotides read TGTGCCAGCAGCCAGAGCTCCTACGAGCAGTACTTC. Protein sequence: CASSQSSYEQYF.

This clone was detected only a few times. The CDR3 bases are TGTGCCAGCAGGCCCGGCAATCAGCCCCAGCATTTT. The encoded protein is CASRPGNQPQHF. The V gene is TRBV2, the J gene TRBJ1-5; D unresolved. The V and J ends lost 6 bases and 2 bases respectively, with 5 bases between them. Germline V gives CDR1 SNHLY, CDR2 FYNNEI. This CDR3 has 12 amino acids.

The table lists this clone with a few counts. The V and J genes are TRBV7-2 and TRBJ2-3; D not certain. The CDR3 runs 14 residues. The V end was cut by 3 bases, the J end by 3 bases, with 10 bases between. Germline V gene data show CDR1 as SGHTA and CDR2 as FQGNSA. CDR3 sequence reads: CASSFSVRTDTQYF. In DNA, the CDR3 is TGTGCCAGCAGCTTTAGTGTCCGTACAGATACGCAGTATTTT.

This clone was found a few times. This chain links TRBV7-2 with TRBJ1-3, with D perhaps matching TRBD1 (5 bases). The CDR3 length is 15 residues. Germline CDR1 reads SGHTA; CDR2 reads FQGNSA. V was shortened by 5 bases and J by 0 bases, with 11 bases between the two germline ends. CDR3: CASSPGTASGNTIYF. The CDR3 DNA reads as TGTGCCAGCAGCCCCGGGACGGCCTCTGGAAACACCATATATTTT.

This clone was seen at least ten times. The V gene is TRBV28, the J gene TRBJ2-5, with 7 bases matching TRBD1. The CDR3 length is 13 residues. Per the germline V gene, CDR1 is MDHEN and CDR2 is SYDVKM. The junction had 3 bases not matched to a gene; V was cut back by 8 bases and J by 0 bases. In DNA form, the CDR3 reads TGTGCCAGCCGGGACAGTAACCAAGAGACCCAGTACTTC. Amino acids: CASRDSNQETQYF.